Listed below are T cell receptor beta chains from one sample, sequenced in a study of somatic mutations in cytotoxic T cells in rheumatoid arthritis. TCRdb keeps only in-frame clones here, not all; method: immunoSEQ multiplex PCR. The sample has around 13,000 clones, about 77% seen once; the top ten hold around 22%. The sample taken for sequencing was CD8+ T cells sorted from blood. Receptors were obtained from an adult with rheumatoid arthritis. CDR3s include the opening cysteine and the closing phenylalanine or tryptophan. Each record gives: J gene, clone size, V gene, D gene, CDR3 protein, CDR3 DNA. A D gene is named only where the DNA matches it firmly. Clone size is stated in some rows and not others, as once, few, many or a class when expanded.

J gene: TRBJ1-2
clone size: .
V gene: TRBV2
D gene: .
CDR3 protein: CASNRGNYGYTF
CDR3 DNA: TGTGCCAGCAATAGGGGAAACTATGGCTACACCTTC

J gene: TRBJ1-1
clone size: medium-sized
V gene: TRBV5-5
D gene: .
CDR3 protein: CASSLVGGLNTEAFF
CDR3 DNA: TGTGCCAGCAGCTTGGTCGGGGGGCTGAACACTGAAGCTTTCTTT

J gene: TRBJ1-1
clone size: few
V gene: TRBV29-1
D gene: TRBD1
CDR3 protein: CSVEVLQGTTEAFF
CDR3 DNA: TGCAGCGTTGAAGTCCTACAGGGGACCACTGAAGCTTTCTTT

J gene: TRBJ2-1
clone size: .
V gene: TRBV29-1
D gene: .
CDR3 protein: CSVAGGRAANEQFF
CDR3 DNA: TGCAGCGTTGCCGGTGGCCGGGCCGCCAATGAGCAGTTCTTC

J gene: TRBJ2-3
clone size: .
V gene: TRBV7-9
D gene: TRBD2
CDR3 protein: CASSLWTSGSGDTQYF
CDR3 DNA: TGTGCCAGCAGCTTATGGACTAGCGGGTCTGGGGATACGCAGTATTTT

J gene: TRBJ2-1
clone size: few
V gene: TRBV7-9
D gene: .
CDR3 protein: CASSAGLPVYYEQFF
CDR3 DNA: TGTGCCAGCAGCGCCGGACTACCTGTCTATTACGAGCAGTTCTTC

J gene: TRBJ2-2
clone size: once
V gene: TRBV7-3
D gene: .
CDR3 protein: CASSLTSTGELFF
CDR3 DNA: TGTGCCAGCAGCCTAACTAGCACCGGGGAGCTGTTTTTT

J gene: TRBJ2-3
clone size: .
V gene: TRBV15
D gene: .
CDR3 protein: CATSSGSTDTQYF
CDR3 DNA: TGTGCCACCAGCAGTGGGTCCACAGATACGCAGTATTTT

J gene: TRBJ1-2
clone size: .
V gene: TRBV11-3
D gene: .
CDR3 protein: CASSPLGNYGYTF
CDR3 DNA: TGTGCCAGCAGCCCGTTGGGGAACTATGGCTACACCTTC

J gene: TRBJ2-7
clone size: .
V gene: TRBV27
D gene: TRBD2
CDR3 protein: CASSWTSGPSYEQYF
CDR3 DNA: TGTGCCAGCAGTTGGACTAGCGGTCCCTCCTACGAGCAGTACTTC

J gene: TRBJ2-7
clone size: .
V gene: TRBV27
D gene: TRBD1
CDR3 protein: CASSSTGIEQYF
CDR3 DNA: TGTGCCAGCAGTTCGACAGGGATAGAGCAGTACTTC

J gene: TRBJ2-5
clone size: .
V gene: TRBV28
D gene: .
CDR3 protein: CASSLDGLKETQYF
CDR3 DNA: TGTGCCAGCAGTTTAGACGGGCTTAAAGAGACCCAGTACTTC

J gene: TRBJ1-4
clone size: .
V gene: TRBV7-8
D gene: TRBD1
CDR3 protein: CASTILGGPSSEKLFF
CDR3 DNA: TGTGCCAGCACCATATTAGGGGGCCCGAGCAGTGAAAAACTGTTTTTT

J gene: TRBJ2-5
clone size: .
V gene: TRBV9
D gene: TRBD2
CDR3 protein: CASSPGGGHGQETQYF
CDR3 DNA: TGTGCCAGCAGCCCCGGGGGAGGGCACGGGCAAGAGACCCAGTACTTC

J gene: TRBJ2-7
clone size: .
V gene: TRBV4-1
D gene: .
CDR3 protein: CASSPHVVGGYEQYF
CDR3 DNA: TGCGCCAGCAGCCCGCACGTGGTGGGAGGCTACGAGCAGTACTTC

J gene: TRBJ2-7
clone size: .
V gene: TRBV6-1
D gene: TRBD1
CDR3 protein: CASSIRTGGWDEQYF
CDR3 DNA: TGTGCCAGCAGTATTAGGACAGGGGGCTGGGACGAGCAGTACTTC

J gene: TRBJ1-1
clone size: once
V gene: TRBV10-3
D gene: TRBD1
CDR3 protein: CASWTGGTEAFF
CDR3 DNA: TGTGCCAGCTGGACAGGGGGGACTGAAGCTTTCTTT

J gene: TRBJ1-2
clone size: .
V gene: TRBV5-4
D gene: .
CDR3 protein: CASSLASGVGYTF
CDR3 DNA: TGTGCCAGCAGCTTGGCGTCAGGTGTTGGCTACACCTTC

J gene: TRBJ2-7
clone size: .
V gene: TRBV27
D gene: TRBD1
CDR3 protein: CASRAGGLSYEQYF
CDR3 DNA: TGTGCCAGCAGGGCAGGGGGCCTTTCCTACGAGCAGTACTTC

J gene: TRBJ2-7
clone size: .
V gene: TRBV5-4
D gene: .
CDR3 protein: CASSLTGLPYEQYF
CDR3 DNA: TGTGCCAGCAGCTTGACGGGACTTCCCTACGAGCAGTACTTC

J gene: TRBJ2-7
clone size: once
V gene: TRBV15
D gene: .
CDR3 protein: CATSGGAGLYEQYF
CDR3 DNA: TGTGCCACCAGCGGGGGGGCTGGCCTCTACGAGCAGTACTTC

J gene: TRBJ2-1
clone size: .
V gene: TRBV30
D gene: TRBD2
CDR3 protein: CAWNSLGGWDEQFF
CDR3 DNA: TGTGCCTGGAATTCTTTGGGAGGGTGGGATGAGCAGTTCTTC

J gene: TRBJ2-7
clone size: .
V gene: TRBV7-6
D gene: .
CDR3 protein: CASSQGPTYEQYF
CDR3 DNA: TGTGCCAGCAGCCAAGGACCTACCTACGAGCAGTACTTC

J gene: TRBJ1-1
clone size: .
V gene: TRBV4-1
D gene: .
CDR3 protein: CASSQDEDRPRDTEAFF
CDR3 DNA: TGCGCCAGCAGCCAAGATGAGGACAGACCCAGGGACACTGAAGCTTTCTTT

J gene: TRBJ2-7
clone size: .
V gene: TRBV5-8
D gene: TRBD1
CDR3 protein: CASSGTEPGQGNYEQYF
CDR3 DNA: TGTGCCAGCAGCGGTACCGAACCCGGACAGGGGAACTACGAGCAGTACTTC

J gene: TRBJ2-1
clone size: .
V gene: TRBV9
D gene: .
CDR3 protein: CASSRETAYNEQFF
CDR3 DNA: TGTGCCAGCAGCAGGGAGACGGCCTACAATGAGCAGTTCTTC

J gene: TRBJ2-2
clone size: once
V gene: TRBV27
D gene: TRBD2
CDR3 protein: CASGGGWSTGELFF
CDR3 DNA: TGTGCCAGCGGGGGGGGATGGAGCACCGGGGAGCTGTTTTTT

J gene: TRBJ2-7
clone size: .
V gene: TRBV4-1
D gene: TRBD1
CDR3 protein: CASSHQGQSPYEQYF
CDR3 DNA: TGCGCCAGCAGCCACCAGGGACAGAGTCCCTACGAGCAGTACTTC

J gene: TRBJ1-1
clone size: .
V gene: TRBV19
D gene: .
CDR3 protein: CASRDRTGWTEAFF
CDR3 DNA: TGTGCCAGTAGGGACCGGACGGGTTGGACTGAAGCTTTCTTT

J gene: TRBJ1-2
clone size: once
V gene: TRBV29-1
D gene: TRBD1
CDR3 protein: CSVEAGTAANYGYTF
CDR3 DNA: TGCAGCGTTGAAGCCGGGACAGCAGCTAACTATGGCTACACCTTC

J gene: TRBJ2-3
clone size: .
V gene: TRBV7-9
D gene: .
CDR3 protein: CASSSAGLTDTQYF
CDR3 DNA: TGTGCCAGCAGCTCAGCAGGGTTAACAGATACGCAGTATTTT

J gene: TRBJ2-3
clone size: .
V gene: TRBV9
D gene: .
CDR3 protein: CASSVGGAVTSTDTQYF
CDR3 DNA: TGTGCCAGCAGCGTAGGGGGAGCGGTTACTAGCACAGATACGCAGTATTTT

J gene: TRBJ2-3
clone size: .
V gene: TRBV29-1
D gene: .
CDR3 protein: CSVDLRTGTDTQYF
CDR3 DNA: TGCAGCGTTGACCTAAGGACTGGCACAGATACGCAGTATTTT

J gene: TRBJ2-1
clone size: .
V gene: TRBV6-1
D gene: .
CDR3 protein: CASSEDLADNEQFF
CDR3 DNA: TGTGCCAGCAGTGAGGACTTAGCCGACAATGAGCAGTTCTTC

J gene: TRBJ2-6
clone size: .
V gene: TRBV30
D gene: .
CDR3 protein: CAWSPYPSGANVLTF
CDR3 DNA: TGTGCCTGGAGTCCCTATCCCTCTGGGGCCAACGTCCTGACTTTC

J gene: TRBJ2-7
clone size: .
V gene: TRBV18
D gene: .
CDR3 protein: CASSPPLGRLASRGEQYF
CDR3 DNA: TGTGCCAGCTCACCACCATTGGGTCGGCTAGCGAGTCGGGGGGAGCAGTACTTC

J gene: TRBJ1-2
clone size: .
V gene: TRBV28
D gene: .
CDR3 protein: CASSIGTGRGYTF
CDR3 DNA: TGTGCCAGCAGTATTGGGACGGGACGCGGCTACACCTTC

J gene: TRBJ2-7
clone size: .
V gene: TRBV11-1
D gene: .
CDR3 protein: CASSLIWDGTYEQYF
CDR3 DNA: TGTGCCAGCAGCTTAATTTGGGACGGCACCTACGAGCAGTACTTC

J gene: TRBJ2-3
clone size: .
V gene: TRBV10-1
D gene: TRBD2
CDR3 protein: CASSPAGGPADTQYF
CDR3 DNA: TGCGCCAGCAGTCCAGCGGGAGGGCCCGCAGATACGCAGTATTTT

J gene: TRBJ2-7
clone size: once
V gene: TRBV29-1
D gene: .
CDR3 protein: CSVERRQGGTYEQYF
CDR3 DNA: TGCAGCGTTGAGAGACGGCAGGGGGGTACCTACGAGCAGTACTTC

J gene: TRBJ2-3
clone size: .
V gene: TRBV10-1
D gene: TRBD1
CDR3 protein: CASSGPTTGSSTDTQYF
CDR3 DNA: TGCGCCAGCAGTGGGCCGACGACAGGGAGTAGCACAGATACGCAGTATTTT

J gene: TRBJ2-1
clone size: few
V gene: TRBV10-3
D gene: TRBD2
CDR3 protein: CAISKGLAEQQFF
CDR3 DNA: TGTGCCATCAGTAAGGGACTAGCGGAGCAGCAGTTCTTC

J gene: TRBJ2-7
clone size: .
V gene: TRBV15
D gene: TRBD2
CDR3 protein: CATSGNPGLAAYEQYF
CDR3 DNA: TGTGCCACCAGCGGAAACCCGGGACTAGCGGCCTACGAGCAGTACTTC

J gene: TRBJ1-1
clone size: few
V gene: TRBV28
D gene: .
CDR3 protein: CASSSYRELNTEAFF
CDR3 DNA: TGTGCCAGCAGTTCCTACAGGGAATTGAACACTGAAGCTTTCTTT

J gene: TRBJ1-2
clone size: .
V gene: TRBV19
D gene: TRBD1
CDR3 protein: CASSIQGAGGYTF
CDR3 DNA: TGTGCCAGTAGTATACAGGGGGCAGGAGGCTACACCTTC

J gene: TRBJ1-4
clone size: .
V gene: TRBV19
D gene: TRBD1
CDR3 protein: CASSHLPGTGTPREKLFF
CDR3 DNA: TGTGCCAGTAGTCACCTGCCCGGGACAGGGACCCCGCGGGAAAAACTGTTTTTT

J gene: TRBJ1-3
clone size: .
V gene: TRBV4-1
D gene: .
CDR3 protein: CASSQDWASGNTIYF
CDR3 DNA: TGCGCCAGCAGCCAAGACTGGGCCTCTGGAAACACCATATATTTT

J gene: TRBJ2-7
clone size: .
V gene: TRBV6-1
D gene: TRBD1
CDR3 protein: CAIRDRIYEQYF
CDR3 DNA: TGTGCCATCCGGGACAGGATCTACGAGCAGTACTTC

J gene: TRBJ1-1
clone size: .
V gene: TRBV5-4
D gene: TRBD1
CDR3 protein: CASSLQGGGTEAFF
CDR3 DNA: TGTGCCAGCAGCTTACAGGGGGGAGGCACTGAAGCTTTCTTT

J gene: TRBJ1-4
clone size: .
V gene: TRBV13
D gene: .
CDR3 protein: CASSLGGGDNEKLFF
CDR3 DNA: TGTGCCAGCAGCTTAGGTGGGGGAGATAATGAAAAACTGTTTTTT

J gene: TRBJ1-1
clone size: .
V gene: TRBV28
D gene: .
CDR3 protein: CASSFRGLNTEAFF
CDR3 DNA: TGTGCCAGCAGTTTTAGGGGTTTGAACACTGAAGCTTTCTTT

J gene: TRBJ2-2
clone size: .
V gene: TRBV9
D gene: TRBD1
CDR3 protein: CASSLSWQGANTGELFF
CDR3 DNA: TGTGCCAGCAGCCTTTCCTGGCAGGGGGCCAACACCGGGGAGCTGTTTTTT

J gene: TRBJ2-1
clone size: .
V gene: TRBV5-1
D gene: .
CDR3 protein: CASSRAWGPYNEQFF
CDR3 DNA: TGCGCCAGCAGCCGAGCCTGGGGGCCCTACAATGAGCAGTTCTTC

J gene: TRBJ1-3
clone size: .
V gene: TRBV7-8
D gene: .
CDR3 protein: CASSLSRQTVSGNTIYF
CDR3 DNA: TGTGCCAGCAGCTTATCGAGACAGACAGTCTCTGGAAACACCATATATTTT

J gene: TRBJ1-5
clone size: .
V gene: TRBV14
D gene: .
CDR3 protein: CASSQDRGRGFEFFSNQPQHF
CDR3 DNA: TGTGCCAGCAGCCAAGATCGGGGGCGGGGTTTCGAGTTTTTTAGCAATCAGCCCCAGCATTTT

J gene: TRBJ2-3
clone size: .
V gene: TRBV9
D gene: TRBD2
CDR3 protein: CASSVGTSGNPHTDTQYF
CDR3 DNA: TGTGCCAGCAGCGTAGGGACTAGCGGGAATCCTCACACAGATACGCAGTATTTT

J gene: TRBJ1-4
clone size: few
V gene: TRBV7-8
D gene: TRBD1
CDR3 protein: CASSLRDRWGEKLFF
CDR3 DNA: TGTGCCAGCAGCTTAAGGGACAGGTGGGGGGAAAAACTGTTTTTT

J gene: TRBJ2-7
clone size: .
V gene: TRBV7-9
D gene: .
CDR3 protein: CASSPDSTYEQYF
CDR3 DNA: TGTGCCAGCAGCCCGGACTCGACCTACGAGCAGTACTTC

J gene: TRBJ2-2
clone size: medium-sized
V gene: TRBV28
D gene: TRBD2
CDR3 protein: CASSLHSGRATGELFF
CDR3 DNA: TGTGCCAGCAGTCTTCATAGCGGGAGGGCCACCGGGGAGCTGTTTTTT

J gene: TRBJ2-5
clone size: .
V gene: TRBV11-2
D gene: TRBD1
CDR3 protein: CASSLGFPWDRGDQETQYF
CDR3 DNA: TGTGCCAGCAGCTTAGGGTTCCCATGGGACAGGGGAGACCAAGAGACCCAGTACTTC